The 9 T cell receptor beta chains reported below all come from one sample, sequenced in a study of T cell clonality in common variable immunodeficiency. Method: immunoSEQ multiplex PCR; TCRdb's copy keeps in-frame clones and lacks some. Altogether some 38,000 clones were found in the sample, and no singletons occur. The sample was peripheral blood mononuclear cells. The receptors shown here come from a person aged 18 to 70 in good health.

This clone was found many times. The CDR3 protein is CSASTRGTGYTF. The sequenced CDR3 bases are TGCAGTGCTAGCACCAGGGGAACTGGC. The genes are TRBV20-1 and TRBJ1-2, with D perhaps TRBD1 (6 bases). Coverage ceases 3 residues before the CDR3 finishes, and the germline J gene fills in the end. V was pared by 3 bases and J by 7 bases, with 12 bases between. The CDR3 contains 12 residues. Germline V gene sequence: CDR1 DFQATT, CDR2 SNEGSKA (reference sequence).

This clone was counted at least ten times. The read stops 3 residues short of the end of the CDR3; the missing end is completed from the germline J gene. This chain joins TRBV20-1 and TRBJ2-7; maybe TRBD1 (6 bases). Trimming stripped 3 bases from V and 3 bases from J, with 9 bases between. The CDR3 has 12 amino acids. Germline CDR1 and CDR2: DFQATT and SNEGSKA (reference sequence). This chain's CDR3 is CSASAGDYEQYF. The sequenced part of the CDR3 DNA is TGCAGTGCTAGCGCAGGGGACTACGAG.

This clone was seen many times. The CDR3 end falls 3 residues outside the read, so it is completed with the germline J gene. The chain carries TRBV7-9 and TRBJ1-3; possible D gene TRBD1, 5 bases. V gave up 3 bases and J gave up 4 bases, with 10 bases separating them. Germline V lookup: CDR1 SEHNR, CDR2 FQNEAQ (reference sequence). The CDR3 runs to 14 residues. Partial CDR3 DNA: TGTGCCAGCAGCTTTACAGGTCGGGGAAACACC. This encodes CASSFTGRGNT. The CDR3 in full is CASSFTGRGNTIYF.

This clone was detected many times. The CDR3 end falls 3 residues outside the read, so it is completed with the germline J gene. The V gene is TRBV20-1, the J gene TRBJ2-1, with TRBD1 matching 9 bases. CDR3 length: 16 amino acids. The V and J ends lost 4 bases and 4 bases, in that order; junction bases with no gene match: 11. Per germline, CDR1 DFQATT and CDR2 SNEGSKA (reference sequence). The sequenced CDR3 bases are TGCAGTGCTATCCGTGAGACGGGACAGGGATACAATGAG. This encodes CSAIRETGQGYNE. The CDR3 as a whole reads CSAIRETGQGYNEQFF.

The table lists this clone with many counts. The read finishes 3 residues shy of the CDR3 end, and the germline J gene is used to complete it. This chain links TRBV4-1 with TRBJ1-1; no definite D call. V lost 2 bases and J lost 5, with 12 bases in between. The CDR3 spans 14 residues. Per germline, CDR1 MGHRA and CDR2 YSYEKL. The CDR3 DNA, read in part, is TGCGCCAGCAGCCAACTAGGTGGCGCGACTGAA. As protein: CASSQLGGATE. The whole CDR3 protein reads CASSQLGGATEAFF.

This clone was detected many times. The sequenced fragment ends 3 residues before the CDR3 boundary, so the rest is inferred from the germline J gene. The J gene is TRBJ2-7, the V gene TRBV19; possibly TRBD2 for D (5 bases). Germline lookup yields CDR1 LNHDA and CDR2 SQIVND (reference sequence). CDR3 length: 13 residues. Trimming took off 5 bases at V and 5 bases at J, with 13 bases between the two ends. The CDR3 sequence is CASSEGLPDEQYF. The sequenced part of the CDR3 DNA is TGTGCCAGTAGTGAGGGCCTCCCTGACGAG.

This clone was observed many times. The DNA ends 3 residues before the CDR3 does, and the rest of the CDR3 is filled in from the germline J gene. The J gene is TRBJ1-1, the V gene TRBV5-1, with 10 bases fitting TRBD1. This CDR3 spans 17 amino acids. CDR1 SGHRS and CDR2 YFSETQ come from the germline V gene. Unmatched junction bases numbered 9, after V lost 3 bases and J lost 1 base. CDR3 sequence: CASSSSYRTGGNTEAFF. The DNA read from the CDR3 is TGCGCCAGCAGCTCCAGCTATAGGACAGGGGGGAACACTGAA. The variable domain in full, with the rest retrieved from reference TRBV5-1 and TRBJ1-1, is KAGVTQTPRYLIKTRGQQVTLSCSPISGHRSVSWYQQTPGQGLQFLFEYFSETQRNKGNFPGRFSGRQFSNSRSEMNVSTLELGDSALYLCASSSSYRTGGNTEAFFGQGTRLTVV.

In this sample, this clone turned up many times. The CDR3 end is not reached by the read, which stops 3 residues before it; the germline J gene fills it in. This sequence joins TRBV6-1 and TRBJ2-2; TRBD1 is a possible D gene (5 bases). The V gene's germline CDR1 is MNHNS and CDR2 SASEGT. V gave up 1 base and J gave up 8 bases, with 11 bases separating them. The CDR3 consists of 14 residues. The part of the CDR3 DNA that was read is TGTGCCAGCAGTGAAGTGGTCAGGACAGGGGAG. Amino acid sequence: CASSEVVRTGE. The whole CDR3 sequence is CASSEVVRTGELFF.

This clone has at least ten counts. The read gets to within 3 residues of the CDR3 end, and the germline J gene fills in the rest. The genes are TRBV7-6 and TRBJ1-3; D perhaps matches TRBD1 (5 bases). In germline, CDR1 is SGHVS, CDR2 FNYEAQ. With 5 bases removed from V and 0 bases from J, the gap between germline ends came to 14 bases. The CDR3 is made up of 16 amino acids. The sequenced CDR3 bases are TGTGCCAGCAGCACGACCGGGGGTCACTCTGGAAACACC. Translation: CASSTTGGHSGNT. The entire CDR3 protein is CASSTTGGHSGNTIYF.